The 27 T cell receptor beta chains given below trace back to one sample, sequenced in a study of post-analysis software for immune sequencing data. Unique-molecular-identifier-tagged TCR beta cDNA libraries were used. TCRdb reprocessed the PCR reads via MiXCR and lists one record per CDR3 protein. The table has hundreds of thousands of distinct CDR3 sequences, 25% to 30% seen once. No antigen has been identified for these receptors. The study's findings and limits: Controls had lower frequencies than patients of five or six TRBV segments, which included TRBV5-6, TRBV5-1 and TRBV20-1.

The specimen sequenced was blood. The receptor set was obtained from a girl aged 10-17 years with multiple sclerosis.

The chain is built from TRBV6-5 and TRBJ1-2; D remains ambiguous. CDR1 and CDR2 from the germline V gene are MNHEY and SVGAGI. This CDR3 is 18 amino acids long. Trimming shortened V by 4 bases and J by 4 bases, and 25 bases separated the two germline ends. For the CDR3, the DNA is TGTGCCAGCAGTTCATTTAACCCCACACCGGACCGGGTCTATGGCTACACCTTC. It encodes CASSSFNPTPDRVYGYTF.

This clonotype turned up a few times. This chain uses TRBV12-3 or TRBV12-4 with TRBJ2-3; D might be TRBD1 (5 bases). Deletions cut 5 bases from V and 4 bases from J, with 13 bases between. This CDR3 is 14 amino acids long. CDR3 sequence: CASSPQGTPDTQYF. The CDR3 DNA reads TGTGCCAGCAGTCCTCAGGGAACCCCAGATACGCAGTATTTT.

This clonotype showed up just a few times. CDR3 DNA sequence: TGTGCCAGCAGTGAATATACTAGGAGCGACGAGCAGTACTTC. Amino acid sequence: CASSEYTRSDEQYF. The chain recombines TRBV2 with TRBJ2-5; possibly TRBD2 for D (5 bases). The end of the DNA fits TRBJ2-7 better, so the J call may be wrong. There are 14 residues in the CDR3. From germline, CDR1 is SNHLY and CDR2 FYNNEI.

This clonotype was counted between two and nine times. The CDR3 loop is CSATGTNQPQHF. The CDR3 DNA follows: TGCAGTGCTACAGGGACCAATCAGCCCCAGCATTTT. V gene TRBV20-1 combines with J gene TRBJ1-5, with a weak D call TRBD1 (5 bases). CDR3 length: 12 amino acids. CDR1 and CDR2 from the germline V gene are DFQATT and SNEGSKA (reference sequence). V was clipped by 4 bases and J by 3 bases, with 7 bases between them.

This chain connects TRBV20-1 to TRBJ2-1, with TRBD2 matching over 9 bases. This CDR3 spans 15 amino acids. CDR1 is DFQATT and CDR2 is SNEGSKA in the germline V gene (reference sequence). Losses at the gene ends were 3 bases for V and 4 bases for J; bases not matched to a gene: 7. In DNA, the CDR3 is TGCAGTGCTAGTCGTCTAGCGGGACTATACAATGAGCAGTTCTTC. This translates into CSASRLAGLYNEQFF.

For the CDR3, the DNA is TGTGCCAGCAGCCCCAGCAGTCTCGCGATCTATGGCTACACCTTC. Amino acids: CASSPSSLAIYGYTF. V and J are TRBV6-1 and TRBJ1-2; D is unclear. Trimming removed 6 bases from V and 4 bases from J, with 18 bases in between. The CDR3 has 15 residues. Germline assignment: CDR1 MNHNS and CDR2 SASEGT.

J is TRBJ2-3 and V is TRBV3-1; D perhaps matches TRBD1 (7 bases). This CDR3 is 14 amino acids long. Germline V gene data show CDR1 as LGHDT and CDR2 as YNNKEL (reference sequence). V gave up 11 bases and J gave up 3 bases, with 18 bases separating them. CDR3 DNA: TGTGCCGCGGGGCGCAGGGGGATTACAGATACGCAGTATTTT. Translated, it gives CAAGRRGITDTQYF.

In this sample, this clonotype turned up a few times. The V and J genes are TRBV2 and TRBJ2-3; D gene ambiguous. The CDR3 is 14 residues long. The germline V gene encodes CDR1 SNHLY and CDR2 FYNNEI. V lost 4 bases and J 0 bases, leaving 8 bases between the germline ends. DNA for the CDR3: TGTGCCAGCAGTGTTAGCAGGAGCACAGATACGCAGTATTTT. This sequence encodes CASSVSRSTDTQYF.

This clonotype was recorded a few times. The chain has TRBV27 and TRBJ2-1; D possibly corresponds to TRBD2 (6 bases). The V end was cut by 4 bases, the J end by 8 bases, with 12 bases between. Germline V gene sequence: CDR1 MNHEY, CDR2 SMNVEV (reference sequence). This CDR3 has 13 residues. The CDR3 nucleotides read TGTGCCAGCAGTTGGGGGGAAACGTATGAGCAGTTCTTC. This translates into CASSWGETYEQFF.

This clonotype turned up a few times. The chain employs TRBV15 and TRBJ2-5; 8 nucleotides align to TRBD1. CDR1 is LNHNV, CDR2 YYDKDF, per germline (reference sequence). The CDR3 sequence is 16 residues long. V dropped 2 bases and J dropped 0; count of bases not matched to a gene: 5. This CDR3 is CATSRTGGVYQETQYF. CDR3 sequence (DNA): TGTGCCACCAGCAGAACAGGGGGAGTGTACCAAGAGACCCAGTACTTC.

This clonotype showed up just a few times. The chain recombines TRBV15 with TRBJ2-3; D perhaps matches TRBD2 (5 bases). Germline V CDR1 and CDR2: LNHNV, YYDKDF (reference sequence). The CDR3 runs to 15 residues. Trimming removed 1 base at V and 0 bases at J, with 8 bases between. The CDR3 DNA sequence: TGTGCCACCAGCAGAGGACGCGGGAGCACAGATACGCAGTATTTT. Residues: CATSRGRGSTDTQYF.

The chain combines TRBV11-3 with TRBJ2-1, with TRBD2 matching over 14 bases. The CDR3 covers 16 residues. Unmatched junction bases numbered 6, after V lost 4 bases and J lost 7 bases. The germline CDR1 and CDR2 sequences are SGHNT and YENEEA. The CDR3 coding sequence is TGTGCCAGCAGCTCTGGGACTAGCGGGAGCATAAATGAGCAGTTCTTC. Its translation is CASSSGTSGSINEQFF.

This clonotype was observed a handful of times. J is TRBJ2-1 and V is TRBV20-1; TRBD2 aligns across 8 bases. The trim removed 0 bases at V and 2 bases at J, leaving 9 bases unmatched. Per the germline V gene, CDR1 is DFQATT and CDR2 is SNEGSKA (reference sequence). The CDR3 runs 17 residues. The CDR3 is CSARDLGGEGAYNEQFF. In nucleotides, the CDR3 is TGCAGTGCTAGAGACCTCGGGGGGGAGGGGGCCTACAATGAGCAGTTCTTC.

Ten or more counts support this clonotype. The junction shows a germline mismatch at one end, possibly a read error. This chain joins TRBV20-1 and TRBJ2-7; 10 nucleotides line up with TRBD2. This CDR3 is 15 amino acids long. CDR1 and CDR2 from the germline V gene are DFQATT and SNEGSKA (reference sequence). The CDR3 loop reads CGLAGVSTKDGEQYF. DNA for the CDR3: TGTGGGCTAGCGGGAGTTTCCACGAAGGATGGCGAGCAGTACTTC.

The chain carries TRBV5-1 and TRBJ1-1; no clear D. Between the trimmed V and J ends, which lost 2 bases and 1 base, there was a span of 9 bases. This CDR3 is built from 14 residues. Germline CDR1 reads SGHRS; CDR2 reads YFSETQ. The CDR3 spells CASSFGRENTEAFF. CDR3 nucleotides: TGCGCCAGCAGCTTCGGACGGGAGAACACTGAAGCTTTCTTT.

The gene calls are TRBV27 and TRBJ2-5, with D maybe TRBD1 (6 bases). The ends were cut back, 3 bases at V and 10 bases at J, with 24 bases in the middle. CDR1 MNHEY and CDR2 SMNVEV come from the germline V gene (reference sequence). The CDR3 sequence is 16 residues long. In nucleotides, the CDR3 is TGTGCCAGCAGTTTGGCTGGGACAACCTCAAGGGGTGGCCAGTACTTC. Translation gives CASSLAGTTSRGGQYF.

J is TRBJ2-2 and V is TRBV12-3 or TRBV12-4; tentative D call: TRBD2 (6 bases). The CDR3 runs to 13 residues. The CDR3, as DNA: TGTGCGCAGCGGGCATCCTACACCGGGGAGCTGTTTTTT. Translated, it gives CAQRASYTGELFF.

The J gene is TRBJ2-7, the V gene TRBV5-1; D perhaps matches TRBD1 (7 bases). Trimming removed 4 bases at V and 2 bases at J, with 22 bases between. The CDR3 is 17 amino acids. Looked up from germline, CDR1 is SGHRS and CDR2 is YFSETQ. CDR3 sequence reads: CASSLRTDREVPYEQYF. The CDR3, as DNA: TGCGCCAGCAGCCTCAGAACTGACAGGGAGGTCCCCTACGAGCAGTACTTC.

This clonotype was found a few times. The chain is built from TRBV20-1 and TRBJ2-5; no clear D gene. Deletions cut 5 bases from V and 5 bases from J, with 9 bases between. CDR1 and CDR2 from the germline V gene are DFQATT and SNEGSKA (reference sequence). The CDR3 sequence is 11 residues long. The CDR3 DNA is TGCAGTGCTCTCGTGGGGGAGACCCAGTACTTC. It is translated as CSALVGETQYF.

This chain uses TRBV20-1 with TRBJ2-3; 9 nucleotides agree with TRBD1. The CDR3 loop spans 17 amino acids. The V and J ends lost 6 bases and 1 base, in that order; junction bases with no gene match: 14. Germline values: CDR1 DFQATT, CDR2 SNEGSKA (reference sequence). CDR3 nucleotides: TGCAGTGCCCACCCTACCCCGGGACAGGGACGCACAGATACGCAGTATTTT. It translates to CSAHPTPGQGRTDTQYF.

The V gene is TRBV29-1, the J gene TRBJ2-7; 8 bases are a match to TRBD2. V shed 5 bases and J 5 bases; nucleotides not matched to a gene: 14. Germline V gives CDR1 SQVTM, CDR2 ANQGSEA. This CDR3 is built from 15 residues. The CDR3 bases are TGCAGCGTTTCCCTGGGCGGGGGGCTTAGGCACGAGCAGTACTTC. This translates into CSVSLGGGLRHEQYF.

This clonotype was seen only a few times. The chain has TRBV28 and TRBJ2-7; TRBD2 matches 8 bases. Per the germline V gene, CDR1 is MDHEN and CDR2 is SYDVKM. The CDR3 loop spans 15 amino acids. V shed 5 bases, J shed 0 bases, and the junction held 6 bases outside the gene matches. CDR3: CASSLPGTSSYEQYF. The CDR3 region has the DNA TGTGCCAGCAGTCTCCCCGGGACTAGCTCCTACGAGCAGTACTTC.

The chain combines TRBV7-9 with TRBJ1-2, with 7 nucleotides matching TRBD1. This CDR3 comprises 16 residues. J lost 3 bases, V lost 5 bases, and 12 bases had no gene match. CDR1 is SEHNR, CDR2 FQNEAQ, per germline (reference sequence). The CDR3 protein is CASSTKRTGGDYGYTF. The CDR3, as DNA: TGTGCCAGCAGCACTAAACGGACAGGCGGGGACTATGGCTACACCTTC.

The CDR3 is CASSLTGDPGTEAFF. The CDR3 coding sequence is TGTGCCAGCAGTTTAACTGGGGACCCGGGGACTGAAGCTTTCTTT. The chain links TRBV12-3 or TRBV12-4 to TRBJ1-1, with a tentative D call TRBD1 (5 bases). The CDR3 has 15 amino acids. V shed 2 bases and J shed 5 bases, with 15 bases lying between them.

This clonotype was seen many times. The chain links TRBV9 to TRBJ2-7, with unresolved D. V gave up 2 bases and J gave up 2 bases, with 11 bases separating them. The CDR3 is 14 amino acids. Per germline, CDR1 SGDLS and CDR2 YYNGEE. This CDR3 reads CASSVRTSPYEQYF. As DNA, the CDR3 is TGTGCCAGCAGCGTCAGGACGTCCCCCTACGAGCAGTACTTC.

V and J are TRBV28 and TRBJ2-3; D perhaps matches TRBD2 (5 bases). CDR3 size: 17 residues. Trimming removed 3 bases at V and 2 bases at J, with 18 bases between. Per germline, CDR1 MDHEN and CDR2 SYDVKM. The CDR3 region is CASSFSHDGDLTDTQYF. For the CDR3, the DNA is TGTGCCAGCAGTTTTTCCCACGACGGGGATCTCACAGATACGCAGTATTTT.

The table lists this clonotype with a few counts. The chain combines TRBV24-1 with TRBJ2-3; D possibly uses TRBD1 or TRBD2 (5 bases each). This CDR3 is 14 amino acids long. Trimming shortened V by 0 bases and J by 6 bases, and 9 bases separated the two germline ends. In germline, CDR1 is KGHDR, CDR2 SFDVKD. The CDR3 here is CATSDLGGFDTQYF. The DNA for the CDR3 is TGTGCCACCAGTGATTTGGGGGGATTCGATACGCAGTATTTT.